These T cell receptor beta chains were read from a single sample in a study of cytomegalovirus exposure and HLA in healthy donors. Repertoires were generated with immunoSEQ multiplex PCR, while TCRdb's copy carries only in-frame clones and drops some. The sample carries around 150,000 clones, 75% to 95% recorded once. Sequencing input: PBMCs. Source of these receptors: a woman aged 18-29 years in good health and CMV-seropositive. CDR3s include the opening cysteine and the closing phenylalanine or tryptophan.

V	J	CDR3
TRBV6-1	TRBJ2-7	CASSSLQGILDEQYF
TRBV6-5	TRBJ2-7	CASSSASGGFSYEQYF
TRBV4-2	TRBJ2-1	CASSQTSGVNYEQFF
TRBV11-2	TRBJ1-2	CASSSWDRAYGYTF
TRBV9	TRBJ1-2	CASSAGTANYGYTF
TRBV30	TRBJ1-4	CAWHSPWDEKLFF
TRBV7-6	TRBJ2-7	CASSLAGSSYEQYF
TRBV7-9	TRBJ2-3	CASSPRGDSRTDTQYF
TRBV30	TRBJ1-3	CAWGHSLGNTIYF
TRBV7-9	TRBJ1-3	CASAGVSGNTIYF
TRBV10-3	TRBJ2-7	CAISESSGLFTGAEQYF
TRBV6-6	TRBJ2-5	CASKDREETQYF
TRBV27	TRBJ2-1	CASSPGADPEQFF
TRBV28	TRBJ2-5	CASSLRTEQETQYF
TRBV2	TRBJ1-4	CASSVEGQTNEKLFF
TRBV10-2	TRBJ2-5	CASRGILETQYF
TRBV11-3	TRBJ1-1	CASSNRMNTEAFF
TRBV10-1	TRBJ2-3	CASRTSGGDTQYF
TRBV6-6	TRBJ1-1	CASSSSDRPHTEAFF
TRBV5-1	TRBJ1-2	CASSLQSRDYGYTF
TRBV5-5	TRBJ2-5	CASSTIRQSGETQYF
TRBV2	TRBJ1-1	CASRNPGRGMNTEAFF
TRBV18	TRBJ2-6	CASSPTSQGAGGANVLTF
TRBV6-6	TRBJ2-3	CASRSLVGTDTQYF
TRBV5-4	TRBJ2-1	CASSSRTDYNEQFF
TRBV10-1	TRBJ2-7	CASSDRTGGSYEQYF
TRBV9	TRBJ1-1	CASSSGTEAFF
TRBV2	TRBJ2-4	CASSEWMGSGANVLAKNIQYF
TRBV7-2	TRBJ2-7	CASSLTVGTSGRSGNEQYF
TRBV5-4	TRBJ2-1	CASSFLAGGPDEQFF
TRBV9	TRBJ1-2	CASSVGSSGGYTF
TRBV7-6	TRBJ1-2	CASTSLRGGSLGYGYTF
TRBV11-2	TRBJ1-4	CASSLDPGEKLFF
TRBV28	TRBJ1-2	CASSSTGGYGYTF
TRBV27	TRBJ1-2	CASSGDRDRVYGYTF
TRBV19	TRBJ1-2	CASSRGAVDGYTF
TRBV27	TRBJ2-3	CASSLGQGGPRGTDTQYF
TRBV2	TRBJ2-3	CASSELREGTDTQYF
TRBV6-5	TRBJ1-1	CASSYREATNTEAFF
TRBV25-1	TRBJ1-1	CASASRGFGGAEAFF
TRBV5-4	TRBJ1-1	CASSKAPDRVAEAFF
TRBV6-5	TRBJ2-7	CASRTSGRAHEQYF
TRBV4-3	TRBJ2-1	CASSQGRLAGGNNEQFF
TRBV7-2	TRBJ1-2	CASSLRTGLNYTF
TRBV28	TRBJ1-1	CASSFGHKNTEAFF
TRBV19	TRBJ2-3	CASTPGQDFTDTQYF
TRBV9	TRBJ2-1	CASSVVAAGGLNEQFF
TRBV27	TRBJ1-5	CASSLYNGNQPQHF
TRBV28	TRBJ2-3	CASSGTTDTQYF
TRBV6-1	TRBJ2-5	CASSELAGGQETQYF
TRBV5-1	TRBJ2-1	CASSLRGGSGSSYNEQFF
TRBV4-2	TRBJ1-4	CASSQEGQGKEKLFF
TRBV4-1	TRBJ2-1	CASSQIAGVSYNEQFF
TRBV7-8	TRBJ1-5	CASGRRGNQPQHF
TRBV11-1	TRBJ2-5	CASSLVAREETQYF